This T cell receptor beta chain was recovered during a study of cytomegalovirus exposure and HLA in healthy donors. There were likely unrecorded immune exposures, though donors were nominally healthy when sampled. The V segment lost 4 bases and the J segment 7 bases; nucleotides outside the gene matches: 5. Germline CDR1 LNHDA, CDR2 SQIVND (reference sequence). This CDR3 region has 14 residues. General study findings and limits: In a later analysis, productive TCRs from donors in an Asian-associated ancestry cluster reportedly carried fewer N-insertions than the cohort mean.

As concerns this clone: Its matching antigen is unknown.

The primer mix had 60 Vbeta and 13 Jbeta primers. Assay used: immunoSEQ multiplex PCR; TCRdb lists only in-frame clones, some missing. The data contain 70,000 to 80,000 clones, around four fifths of them singletons. The rearrangement uses TRBV19 and TRBJ1-4, with 8 bases that match TRBD1. The receptor's source is a woman in her thirties or forties in good health and CMV-seropositive. Sequencing was performed on PBMCs. CDR3 sequence (DNA): TGTGCCAGTAGTAGAAGACAGGGGAGTGAAAAACTGTTTTTT. It encodes CASSRRQGSEKLFF.